This T cell receptor beta chain came from a study of neurological immune-mediated disorders. TCRdb ran MiXCR on the 5' RACE reads and lists one entry per CDR3 protein. The table has approximately 50,000 distinct CDR3 sequences, 10% seen once. This clonotype was recorded at least ten times. Its antigen is currently unknown. Unsorted libraries were prepared from 2 million PBMCs held at -80 C. The V end was cut by 6 bases, the J end by 4 bases, with 19 bases between. CDR1 is MDHEN, CDR2 SYDVKM, per germline. The CDR3 extends over 15 amino acids. The study's findings and limits: Because no CDR3 amino acid sequences were shared across subjects by expanded clones, private repertoires were suggested in all groups. The study found the most TCR clonal expansion in HTLV-1-associated myelopathy and the least in multiple sclerosis, below healthy controls.

This clonotype originated in a man aged 65 to 79 with HTLV-1-associated myelopathy (HAM/TSP). This rearrangement joins TRBV28 to TRBJ2-7; possible D gene TRBD2, 5 bases. The sample consisted of PBMCs. The CDR3 protein is CASSPPLGSGYEQYF. In DNA form, the CDR3 reads TGTGCCAGCAGCCCCCCCCTAGGTTCGGGATACGAGCAGTACTTC.